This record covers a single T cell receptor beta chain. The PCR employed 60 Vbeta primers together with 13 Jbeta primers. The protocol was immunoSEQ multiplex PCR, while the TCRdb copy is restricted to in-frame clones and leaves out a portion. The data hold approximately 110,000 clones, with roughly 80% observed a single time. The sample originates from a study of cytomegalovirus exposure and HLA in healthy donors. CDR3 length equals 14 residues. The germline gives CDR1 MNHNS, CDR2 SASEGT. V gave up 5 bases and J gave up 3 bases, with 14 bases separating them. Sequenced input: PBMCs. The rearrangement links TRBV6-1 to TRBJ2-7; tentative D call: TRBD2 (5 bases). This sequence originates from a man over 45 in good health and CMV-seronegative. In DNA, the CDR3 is TGTGCCAGCAGTAGGGAGCGCGAAATCTACGAGCAGTACTTC. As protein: CASSREREIYEQYF.